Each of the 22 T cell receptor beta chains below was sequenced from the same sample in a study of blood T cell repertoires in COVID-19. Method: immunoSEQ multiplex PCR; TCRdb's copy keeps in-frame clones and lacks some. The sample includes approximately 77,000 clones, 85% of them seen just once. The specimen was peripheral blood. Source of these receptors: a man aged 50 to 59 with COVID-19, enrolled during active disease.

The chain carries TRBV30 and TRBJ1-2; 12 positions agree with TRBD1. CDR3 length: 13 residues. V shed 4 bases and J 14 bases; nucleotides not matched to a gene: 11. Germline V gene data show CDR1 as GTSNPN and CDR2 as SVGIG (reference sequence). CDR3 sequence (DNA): TGTGCCTGGAAAAAGCCGGGACAGGGGGCGCTTACCTTC. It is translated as CAWKKPGQGALTF.

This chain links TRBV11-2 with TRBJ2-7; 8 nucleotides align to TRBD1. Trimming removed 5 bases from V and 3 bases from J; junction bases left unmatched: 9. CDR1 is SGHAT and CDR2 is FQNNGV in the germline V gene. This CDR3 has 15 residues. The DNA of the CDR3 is TGTGCCAGCAGCCAGGGGGCAGGGGGCCTCTACGAGCAGTACTTC. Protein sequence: CASSQGAGGLYEQYF.

The CDR3 DNA reads TGTGCCAGCAGCTTAGTTCCGGGGAGCTCCTACAATGAGCAGTTCTTC. It yields the protein CASSLVPGSSYNEQFF. The V and J genes are TRBV11-1 and TRBJ2-1; a weak D match, TRBD2 (5 bases). The length of the CDR3 is 16 residues. V was trimmed by 1 base and J by 0 bases, leaving 10 bases between them. Germline loops: CDR1 SGHAT, CDR2 FQDESV (reference sequence).

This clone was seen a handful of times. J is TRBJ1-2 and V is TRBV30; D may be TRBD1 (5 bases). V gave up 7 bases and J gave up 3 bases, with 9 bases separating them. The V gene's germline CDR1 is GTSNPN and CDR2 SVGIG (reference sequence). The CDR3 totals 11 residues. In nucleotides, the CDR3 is TGTGCCTCAAGGGGCTACTATGGCTACACCTTC. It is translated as CASRGYYGYTF.

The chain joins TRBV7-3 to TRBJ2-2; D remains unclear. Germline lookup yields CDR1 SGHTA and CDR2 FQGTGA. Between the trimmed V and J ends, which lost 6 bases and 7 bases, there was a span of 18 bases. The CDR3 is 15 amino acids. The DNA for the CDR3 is TGTGCCAGCAGTCCCTCCACGACTGGTGTCGGGGAGCTGTTTTTT. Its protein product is CASSPSTTGVGELFF.

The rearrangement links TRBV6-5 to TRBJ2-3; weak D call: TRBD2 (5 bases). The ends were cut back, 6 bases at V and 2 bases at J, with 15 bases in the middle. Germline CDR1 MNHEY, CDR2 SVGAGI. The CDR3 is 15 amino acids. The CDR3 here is CASRRGGLHTDTQYF. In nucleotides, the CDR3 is TGTGCCAGCAGAAGAGGCGGGCTGCACACAGATACGCAGTATTTT.

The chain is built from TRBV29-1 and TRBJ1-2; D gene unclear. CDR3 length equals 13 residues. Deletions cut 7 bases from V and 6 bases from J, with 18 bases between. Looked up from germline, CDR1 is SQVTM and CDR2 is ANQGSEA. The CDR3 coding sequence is TGCAGCGCCTCCCGGGAGAACACTGATGGCTACACCTTC. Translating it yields CSASRENTDGYTF.

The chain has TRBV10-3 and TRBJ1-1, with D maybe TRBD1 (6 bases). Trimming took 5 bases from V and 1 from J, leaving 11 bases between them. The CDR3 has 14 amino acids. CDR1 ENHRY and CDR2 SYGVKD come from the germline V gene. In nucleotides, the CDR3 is TGTGCCATCAGTCAACAGGGTGGGAACACTGAAGCTTTCTTT. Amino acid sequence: CAISQQGGNTEAFF.

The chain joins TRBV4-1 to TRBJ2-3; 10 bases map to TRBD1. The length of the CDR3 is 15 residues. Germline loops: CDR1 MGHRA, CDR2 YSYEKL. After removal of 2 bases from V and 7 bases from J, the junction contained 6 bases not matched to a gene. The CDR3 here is CASSQPTGGGNTQYF. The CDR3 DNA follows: TGCGCCAGCAGCCAACCGACAGGGGGCGGGAATACGCAGTATTTT.

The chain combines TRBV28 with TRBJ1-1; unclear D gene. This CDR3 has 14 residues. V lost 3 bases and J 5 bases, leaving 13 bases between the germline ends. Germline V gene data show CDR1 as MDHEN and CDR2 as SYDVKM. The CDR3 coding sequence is TGTGCCAGCAGTTTGCCGGGCCGGGGAACTGAAGCTTTCTTT. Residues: CASSLPGRGTEAFF.

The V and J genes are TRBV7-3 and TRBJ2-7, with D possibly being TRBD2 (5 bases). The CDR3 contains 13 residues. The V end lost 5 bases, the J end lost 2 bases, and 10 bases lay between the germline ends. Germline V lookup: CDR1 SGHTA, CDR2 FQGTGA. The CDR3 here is CASSRRGPYEQYF. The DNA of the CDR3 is TGTGCCAGCAGCCGTCGGGGTCCCTACGAGCAGTACTTC.

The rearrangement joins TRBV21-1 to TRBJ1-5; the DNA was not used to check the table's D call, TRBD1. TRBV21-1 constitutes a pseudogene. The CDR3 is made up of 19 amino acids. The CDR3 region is CASSPPRDRTLYSNQPQHF. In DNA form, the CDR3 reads TGTGCCAGCAGCCCACCCCGGGACAGGACGCTCTATAGCAATCAGCCCCAGCATTTT.

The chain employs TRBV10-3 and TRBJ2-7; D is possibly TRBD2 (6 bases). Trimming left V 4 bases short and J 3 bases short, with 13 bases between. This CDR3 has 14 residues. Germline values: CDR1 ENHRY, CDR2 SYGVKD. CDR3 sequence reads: CAISVGGGGYEQYF. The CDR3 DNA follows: TGTGCCATCAGTGTGGGGGGAGGAGGCTACGAGCAGTACTTC.

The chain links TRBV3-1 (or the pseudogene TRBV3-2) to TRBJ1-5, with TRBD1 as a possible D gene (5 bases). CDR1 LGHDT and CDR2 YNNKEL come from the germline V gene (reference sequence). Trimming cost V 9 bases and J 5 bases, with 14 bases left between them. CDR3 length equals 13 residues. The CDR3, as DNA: TGTGCCAGTTCTACAGGTACTTATCAGCCCCAGCATTTT. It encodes CASSTGTYQPQHF.

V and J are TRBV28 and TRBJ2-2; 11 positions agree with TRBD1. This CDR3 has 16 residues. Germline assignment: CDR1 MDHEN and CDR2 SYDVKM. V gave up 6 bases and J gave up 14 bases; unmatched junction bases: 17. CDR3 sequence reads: CASSRPRGTGGPPLFF. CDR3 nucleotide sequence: TGTGCCAGCAGCCGACCCCGCGGGACAGGGGGACCCCCCCTGTTTTTT. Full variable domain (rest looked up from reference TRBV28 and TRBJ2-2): DVKVTQSSRYLVKRTGEKVFLECVQDMDHENMFWYRQDPGLGLRLIYFSYDVKMKEKGDIPEGYSVSREKKERFSLILESASTNQTSMYLCASSRPRGTGGPPLFFGEGSRLTVL.

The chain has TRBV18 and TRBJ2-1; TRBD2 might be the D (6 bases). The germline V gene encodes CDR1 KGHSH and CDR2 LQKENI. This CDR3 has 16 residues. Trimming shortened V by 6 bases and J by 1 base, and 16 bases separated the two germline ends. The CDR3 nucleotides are TGTGCCAGCTCGACCCGCCTTGCGGGATCCTACAATGAGCAGTTCTTC. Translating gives CASSTRLAGSYNEQFF.

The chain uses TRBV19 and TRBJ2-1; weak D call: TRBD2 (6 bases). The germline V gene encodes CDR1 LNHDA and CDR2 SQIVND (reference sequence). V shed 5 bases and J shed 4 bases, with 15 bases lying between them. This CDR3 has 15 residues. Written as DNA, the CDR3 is TGTGCCAGTAGTGATGGAGGGCCATCGTACAATGAGCAGTTCTTC. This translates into CASSDGGPSYNEQFF.

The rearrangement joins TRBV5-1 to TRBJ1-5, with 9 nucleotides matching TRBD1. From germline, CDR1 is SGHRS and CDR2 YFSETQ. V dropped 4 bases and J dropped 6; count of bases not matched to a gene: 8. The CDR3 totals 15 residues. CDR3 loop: CASSRTGEEGQPQHF. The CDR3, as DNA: TGCGCCAGCAGCAGGACAGGGGAAGAGGGTCAGCCCCAGCATTTT.

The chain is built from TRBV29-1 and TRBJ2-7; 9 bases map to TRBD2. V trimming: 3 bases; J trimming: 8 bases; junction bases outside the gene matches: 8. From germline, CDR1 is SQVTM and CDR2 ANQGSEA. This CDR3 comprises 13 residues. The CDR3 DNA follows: TGCAGCGTTGAGATTAGCGGGAGTAAGAAGCAGTACTTC. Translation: CSVEISGSKKQYF.

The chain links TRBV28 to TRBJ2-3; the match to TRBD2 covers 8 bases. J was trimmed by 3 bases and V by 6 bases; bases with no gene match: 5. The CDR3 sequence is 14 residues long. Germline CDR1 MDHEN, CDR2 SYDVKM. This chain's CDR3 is CASRLADLTDTQYF. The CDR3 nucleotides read TGTGCCAGCAGACTAGCGGACCTTACAGATACGCAGTATTTT.

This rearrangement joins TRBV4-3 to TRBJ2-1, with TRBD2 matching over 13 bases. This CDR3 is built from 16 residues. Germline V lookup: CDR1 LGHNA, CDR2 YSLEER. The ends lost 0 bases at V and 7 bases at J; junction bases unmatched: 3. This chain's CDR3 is CASSQDWTSGSNEQFF. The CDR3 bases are TGCGCCAGCAGCCAAGACTGGACTAGCGGGAGTAATGAGCAGTTCTTC.

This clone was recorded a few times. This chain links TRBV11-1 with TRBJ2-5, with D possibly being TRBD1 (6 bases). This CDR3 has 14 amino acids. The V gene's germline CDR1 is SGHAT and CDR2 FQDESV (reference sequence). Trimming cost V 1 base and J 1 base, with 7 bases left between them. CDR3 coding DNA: TGTGCCAGCAGCTTAGGGACAGTCCAAGAGACCCAGTACTTC. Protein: CASSLGTVQETQYF.